This T cell receptor beta chain was obtained from a study of T cells after yellow fever vaccination. Via MiXCR, TCRdb re-called the 5' RACE reads, giving one row per CDR3 protein. The sample consists of hundreds of thousands of distinct CDR3 sequences, around a tenth of them appearing once. Germline V lookup: CDR1 SGHRS, CDR2 YFSETQ. The CDR3 has 15 amino acids. V dropped 4 bases and J dropped 6; count of bases not matched to a gene: 3. This clonotype was seen only a few times. The source of this sequence is a man aged 18-30 years who received the YFV17D yellow fever vaccine. V is TRBV5-1 and J is TRBJ2-3; 15 positions match TRBD2. The source was PBMCs, collected on the day of the first yellow fever vaccination. The CDR3 sequence: CASSTGLAGGDTQYF. The CDR3 nucleotides are TGCGCCAGCAGCACCGGACTAGCGGGGGGGGATACGCAGTATTTT.